The 27 T cell receptor beta chains below were found in one sample sequenced in a study of cytomegalovirus exposure and HLA in healthy donors. Primers included in the PCR were 60 Vbeta and 13 Jbeta primers. The method was immunoSEQ multiplex PCR; TCRdb's version includes in-frame clones alone and lacks a portion of them. The sample includes 150,000 to 200,000 clones, 55% to 75% of them seen just once. The sequenced sample was PBMCs. These TCRs come from a human donor in good health.

The V gene is TRBV7-9, the J gene TRBJ2-7; D is unclear. The CDR3 has 12 residues. Trimming cost V 5 bases and J 4 bases, with 9 bases left between them. Germline CDR1 reads SEHNR; CDR2 reads FQNEAQ (reference sequence). CDR3 sequence reads: CASSPQKYEQYF. CDR3 nucleotides: TGTGCCAGCAGCCCCCAGAAGTACGAGCAGTACTTC.

The chain combines TRBV10-1 with TRBJ1-5; D perhaps matches TRBD1 (6 bases). This CDR3 region has 15 residues. V lost 0 bases and J lost 12, with 18 bases in between. Germline CDR1 WNHNN, CDR2 SYGVQD (reference sequence). CDR3 bases: TGCGCCAGCAGTGAGTCGGAGACAGGTCGCCGGGACCAGCATTTT. Translated, it gives CASSESETGRRDQHF.

The chain employs TRBV11-2 and TRBJ1-1; a weak D match, TRBD1 (5 bases). The CDR3 consists of 14 residues. In germline, CDR1 is SGHAT, CDR2 FQNNGV. The V end lost 2 bases, the J end lost 10 bases, and 17 bases lay between the germline ends. In nucleotides, the CDR3 is TGTGCCAGCAGCTTAAATCTCGACCGGGGGGGAGCTTTCTTT. It codes for CASSLNLDRGGAFF.

The chain links TRBV7-3 to TRBJ2-2; D is unclear. CDR1 is SGHTA and CDR2 is FQGTGA in the germline V gene. CDR3 size: 12 residues. Deletions cut 5 bases from V and 5 bases from J, with 6 bases between. Written as DNA, the CDR3 is TGTGCCAGCAGCCCACGGACCGGGGAGCTGTTTTTT. This translates into CASSPRTGELFF.

This clone was counted between two and nine times. V gene TRBV7-9 combines with J gene TRBJ1-2, with 7 positions matching TRBD1. CDR3 length: 12 amino acids. Losses at the gene ends were 1 base for V and 7 bases for J; bases not matched to a gene: 0. Germline V gene lookup returns CDR1 SEHNR and CDR2 FQNEAQ (reference sequence). The chain's CDR3 is CASSLGDSGYTF. CDR3 coding DNA: TGTGCCAGCAGCTTAGGGGACAGTGGCTACACCTTC.

This clone was detected once. The rearrangement joins TRBV7-9 to TRBJ1-1; TRBD1 matches 8 bases. V lost 5 bases and J lost 0; bases outside the gene matches: 8. The CDR3 spans 16 residues. CDR1 SEHNR and CDR2 FQNEAQ come from the germline V gene (reference sequence). CDR3: CASSLGQGDMNTEAFF. The CDR3, as DNA: TGTGCCAGCAGCCTCGGACAGGGAGACATGAACACTGAAGCTTTCTTT.

The J gene is TRBJ2-7, the V gene TRBV11-2, with 10 bases lining up with TRBD1. This CDR3 spans 14 amino acids. Trimming at V came to 1 base and at J to 3 bases, leaving 0 bases not matched to a gene. Germline V lookup: CDR1 SGHAT, CDR2 FQNNGV. This CDR3 is CASSLGTGGYEQYF. As DNA, the CDR3 is TGTGCCAGCAGCTTAGGGACAGGGGGCTACGAGCAGTACTTC. Together with reference TRBV11-2 and TRBJ2-7, the CDR3 gives the full variable domain: EAGVAQSPRYKIIEKRQSVAFWCNPISGHATLYWYQQILGQGPKLLIQFQNNGVVDDSQLPKDRFSAERLKGVDSTLKIQPAKLEDSAVYLCASSLGTGGYEQYFGPGTRLTVT.

Written as DNA, the CDR3 is TGTGCCAGCAGACCGCAGGCTCTGAATGAAAAACTGTTTTTT. As protein: CASRPQALNEKLFF. This chain connects TRBV2 to TRBJ1-4; D not resolved. The length of the CDR3 is 14 residues. Germline V gene lookup returns CDR1 SNHLY and CDR2 FYNNEI. V dropped 6 bases and J dropped 5 bases, with 13 bases sitting between them.

J is TRBJ2-5 and V is TRBV25-1, with 7 bases fitting TRBD1. The junction had 13 bases not matched to a gene; V was cut back by 7 bases and J by 11 bases. Germline CDR1 is MGHDK and CDR2 is SYGVNS. The CDR3 loop spans 13 amino acids. This CDR3 is CASMGQPLGEQYF. Here the CDR3 DNA reads TGTGCCAGCATGGGACAGCCCCTCGGGGAGCAGTACTTC. Drawing the rest from reference TRBV25-1 and TRBJ2-5, the complete variable domain is EADIYQTPRYLVIGTGKKITLECSQTMGHDKMYWYQQDPGMELHLIHYSYGVNSTEKGDLSSESTVSRIRTEHFPLTLESARPSHTSQYLCASMGQPLGEQYFGPGTRLLVL.

A few counts support this clone. The J gene is TRBJ2-7, the V gene TRBV7-3, with 7 bases lining up with TRBD2. There are 15 residues in the CDR3. CDR1 SGHTA and CDR2 FQGTGA come from the germline V gene. The trim removed 5 bases at V and 3 bases at J, leaving 10 bases unmatched. DNA for the CDR3: TGTGCCAGCAGCAAGGACGCCTCGGGGGGCTACGAGCAGTACTTC. It codes for CASSKDASGGYEQYF.

The chain is built from TRBV19 and TRBJ2-7, with TRBD1 as a possible D gene (6 bases). The CDR3 has 15 amino acids. Germline CDR1 LNHDA, CDR2 SQIVND (reference sequence). Trimming left V 3 bases short and J 2 bases short, with 14 bases between. CDR3 bases: TGTGCCAGTAGTATCGAAGCACAGGGCACCTACGAGCAGTACTTC. This translates into CASSIEAQGTYEQYF.

The chain couples TRBV10-3 to TRBJ2-3; 13 bases align to TRBD2. CDR3 size: 17 residues. CDR1 and CDR2 (germline): ENHRY, SYGVKD. V shed 1 base, J shed 4 bases, and the junction held 5 bases outside the gene matches. The CDR3 DNA reads as TGTGCCATCAGTGAGTTCGGGACTAGCGGGGCCGCAGATACGCAGTATTTT. It is translated as CAISEFGTSGAADTQYF.

J is TRBJ2-2 and V is TRBV19; weak D call: TRBD1 (6 bases). CDR1 is LNHDA and CDR2 is SQIVND in the germline V gene (reference sequence). The CDR3 totals 17 residues. The V end lost 5 bases, the J end lost 0 bases, and 16 bases lay between the germline ends. The DNA of the CDR3 is TGTGCCAGTAGTCGACTACCGGGACATTCGAACACCGGGGAGCTGTTTTTT. Translated, it gives CASSRLPGHSNTGELFF.

The chain recombines TRBV5-1 with TRBJ2-2, with D possibly TRBD1 on 5 matching bases. The CDR3 runs 16 residues. V was shortened by 4 bases and J by 0 bases, with 13 bases between the two germline ends. Germline V lookup: CDR1 SGHRS, CDR2 YFSETQ. The chain's CDR3 is CASSESTAANTGELFF. Here the CDR3 DNA reads TGCGCCAGCAGCGAATCGACAGCCGCGAACACCGGGGAGCTGTTTTTT.

The chain links TRBV5-1 to TRBJ2-7; perhaps TRBD1 as D (5 bases). The CDR3 spans 15 residues. Trimming pared 2 bases from V and 1 base from J, leaving 13 bases between. Germline CDR1 is SGHRS and CDR2 is YFSETQ. CDR3 loop: CASSFVQANSYEQYF. The CDR3 DNA reads TGCGCCAGCAGCTTTGTACAGGCTAATTCCTACGAGCAGTACTTC.

This clone was picked up one time. The genes are TRBV2 and TRBJ2-5, with D maybe TRBD1 (6 bases). The DNA end is more similar to TRBJ2-7, so the J call may be wrong. The CDR3 runs to 16 residues. In germline, CDR1 is SNHLY, CDR2 FYNNEI. The CDR3 nucleotides are TGTGCCAGCAGCGCAAATCCAGGGGTAAAATTCGTCGAGCAGTACTTC. Its translation is CASSANPGVKFVEQYF.

This chain joins TRBV7-3 and TRBJ2-1; 10 nucleotides agree with TRBD1. Trimming at V came to 4 bases and at J to 8 bases, leaving 5 bases not matched to a gene. CDR1 SGHTA and CDR2 FQGTGA come from the germline V gene. The CDR3 extends over 14 amino acids. CDR3: CASSSPTGGDEQFF. CDR3 sequence (DNA): TGTGCCAGCAGCTCCCCGACAGGGGGCGATGAGCAGTTCTTC.

The chain uses TRBV21-1 and TRBJ2-7; TRBD1 was called by the table and not checked on the DNA. TRBV21-1 is labeled a pseudogene. CDR3 length: 17 residues. This CDR3 reads CASSKALGAQGRHEQYF. Written as DNA, the CDR3 is TGTGCCAGCAGCAAAGCGCTGGGGGCCCAGGGTCGGCACGAGCAGTACTTC.

The chain has TRBV2 and TRBJ1-6; tentatively, D is TRBD1 (6 bases). This CDR3 spans 14 amino acids. With 6 bases removed from V and 10 bases from J, the gap between germline ends came to 16 bases. Germline CDR1 is SNHLY and CDR2 is FYNNEI. The CDR3 here is CASRYREGASPLHF. The CDR3 coding sequence is TGTGCCAGCAGGTACAGGGAAGGGGCCTCACCCCTCCACTTT.

The CDR3 is CASSPRGRGGNTIYF. CDR3 DNA: TGTGCCAGCAGCCCCCGGGGCAGGGGAGGAAACACCATATATTTT. The J gene is TRBJ1-3, the V gene TRBV14, with a weak D call TRBD1 (6 bases). Trimming took 4 bases from V and 4 from J, leaving 14 bases between them. The CDR3 has 15 amino acids. Germline CDR1 is SGHDN and CDR2 is FVKESK. Using reference TRBV14 and TRBJ1-3 for the parts outside the CDR3, the full variable domain is EAGVTQFPSHSVIEKGQTVTLRCDPISGHDNLYWYRRVMGKEIKFLLHFVKESKQDESGMPNNRFLAERTGGTYSTLKVQPAELEDSGVYFCASSPRGRGGNTIYFGEGSWLTVV.

This chain joins TRBV2 and TRBJ1-3, with 8 bases identical to TRBD1. With 6 bases clipped from V and 0 bases from J, the junction kept 4 bases outside the gene matches. This CDR3 has 15 residues. Germline-derived CDR1 and CDR2 are SNHLY and FYNNEI. CDR3 in DNA: TGTGCCAGCAGGACCGACAGGGGCTCTGGAAACACCATATATTTT. Translating it yields CASRTDRGSGNTIYF. Full variable domain (remainder filled in from reference TRBV2 and TRBJ1-3): EPEVTQTPSHQVTQMGQEVILRCVPISNHLYFYWYRQILGQKVEFLVSFYNNEISEKSEIFDDQFSVERPDGSNFTLKIRSTKLEDSAMYFCASRTDRGSGNTIYFGEGSWLTVV.

V usage is TRBV5-1 and J usage is TRBJ1-6; TRBD1 aligns across 12 bases. This CDR3 is 16 amino acids long. V trimming: 3 bases; J trimming: 6 bases; junction bases outside the gene matches: 4. Germline CDR1 SGHRS, CDR2 YFSETQ. The CDR3 DNA is TGCGCCAGCAGCTGGGACAGGGGGCAGAGTAATTCACCCCTCCACTTT. Encoded protein: CASSWDRGQSNSPLHF.

Note on this clone: The same CDR3 can be traced to other DNA sequences in this sample. CDR3 DNA: TGTGCCAGCAGCTTACAGGGTGGAACTGAAGCTTTCTTT. Protein: CASSLQGGTEAFF. This sequence joins TRBV11-3 and TRBJ1-1; a possible D gene is TRBD1 (5 bases). This CDR3 is built from 13 residues. Trimming removed 2 bases from V and 5 bases from J, with 9 bases in between. The germline V gene encodes CDR1 SGHNT and CDR2 YENEEA.

The rearrangement uses TRBV30 and TRBJ1-1; D is unclear. This CDR3 contains 14 residues. Germline V gives CDR1 GTSNPN, CDR2 SVGIG (reference sequence). Trimming took 8 bases from V and 0 from J, leaving 16 bases between them. The CDR3 here is CAGTLGVMNTEAFF. CDR3 coding DNA: TGTGCCGGAACACTCGGAGTAATGAACACTGAAGCTTTCTTT.

The chain uses TRBV9 and TRBJ2-7, with TRBD2 identical over 7 bases. Germline CDR1 and CDR2: SGDLS and YYNGEE. The CDR3 length is 14 residues. V lost 0 bases and J lost 4; bases outside the gene matches: 4. CDR3 amino acids: CASSVGGEGYEQYF. CDR3 bases: TGTGCCAGCAGCGTAGGCGGGGAGGGGTACGAGCAGTACTTC.

Written as DNA, the CDR3 is TGTGCCAGTGGGGGGGGTGGGCAGTATTTT. Translating gives CASGGGGQYF. The chain links TRBV2 to TRBJ2-3; 7 nucleotides line up with TRBD2. Looked up from germline, CDR1 is SNHLY and CDR2 is FYNNEI. V trimming: 9 bases; J trimming: 11 bases; junction bases outside the gene matches: 5. The CDR3 runs to 10 residues.

The V and J genes are TRBV29-1 and TRBJ2-5, with D hard to call. CDR1 is SQVTM, CDR2 ANQGSEA, per germline. Trimming took 5 bases from V and 7 from J, leaving 11 bases between them. CDR3 length: 11 residues. CDR3 residues: CSVQREVTQYF. CDR3 in DNA: TGCAGCGTTCAGCGCGAGGTGACCCAGTACTTC.